Described below is a single T cell receptor (beta chain) sequence and its context. The target antigen is unknown. At one end the junction does not follow the germline gene, possibly because of a read error. The same CDR3 arises from other DNA sequences in this sample as well. These data originate in a study of cytomegalovirus exposure and HLA in healthy donors. The study's findings and limits: A missense DCLRE1C variant was associated with V- and J-gene trimming of TCR beta chains in a later analysis, and an independent cohort replicated the association.

Primers included in the PCR were 60 Vbeta and 13 Jbeta primers. This table comes from immunoSEQ multiplex PCR, and its TCRdb copy is limited to in-frame clones, with some not included. The sample shows about 170,000 clones, around 86% of them seen only once. Germline assignment: CDR1 GTSNPN and CDR2 SVGIG (reference sequence). The CDR3 has 15 amino acids. The sequenced material came from PBMCs. The rearrangement links TRBV30 to TRBJ2-3; 8 bases match TRBD1. The sequence derives from a male donor in good health and CMV-seronegative. The CDR3 nucleotides are TGTGCTTGGAGTGTTTGGGACAGGACGAAAGATACGCAGTATTTT. Protein: CAWSVWDRTKDTQYF.